These 13 T cell receptor beta chains came from one sample sequenced in a study of blood T cell repertoires in COVID-19 (dated by TCRdb to 2020 to 2021). Library method: the immunoSEQ multiplex PCR assay. TCRdb mirrors the immuneACCESS table, restricted to in-frame sequences. Some clones are absent from its copies; in checked studies, under half trace to an unresolved V gene, and the reason for the others is unknown. This sample comprises hundreds of thousands of clones, 85% of them detected only once. Clones ranked in the top ten supply 2% to 3% of the sample. Input material: PBMCs or T cells enriched from blood (not recorded which). The receptor source for this set is a woman aged 45-60 years who had recovered from COVID-19.

The chain couples TRBV19 to TRBJ2-7; a weak D match, TRBD1 (7 bases). The V end was cut by 4 bases, the J end by 2 bases, with 12 bases between. The CDR3 is 14 residues long. Germline CDR1 reads LNHDA; CDR2 reads SQIVND (reference sequence). CDR3 DNA: TGTGCCAGTAGTAACCAGGGGGGTACCTACGAGCAGTACTTC. Protein: CASSNQGGTYEQYF.

V usage is TRBV6-5 and J usage is TRBJ1-1; D possibly corresponds to TRBD1 (6 bases). This CDR3 spans 13 amino acids. V was clipped by 8 bases and J by 3 bases, with 13 bases between them. CDR1 and CDR2 from the germline V gene are MNHEY and SVGAGI. In DNA form, the CDR3 reads TGTGCCAGCCCCGTAGGGGGGGACACTGAAGCTTTCTTT. This encodes CASPVGGDTEAFF.

The chain has TRBV11-2 and TRBJ2-3, with 14 nucleotides matching TRBD2. This CDR3 comprises 18 residues. V trimming: 4 bases; J trimming: 5 bases; junction bases outside the gene matches: 11. The germline V gene encodes CDR1 SGHAT and CDR2 FQNNGV. The CDR3 coding sequence is TGTGCCAGCAGCTCCCGCGGGACTAGCGGGGGACGAGGAGATACGCAGTATTTT. Amino acids: CASSSRGTSGGRGDTQYF.

The V gene is TRBV4-2, the J gene TRBJ1-1; no firm D call. Germline CDR1 is LGHNA and CDR2 is YNFKEQ. Trimming shortened V by 2 bases and J by 1 base, and 8 bases separated the two germline ends. This CDR3 is built from 14 residues. The CDR3, as DNA: TGTGCCAGCAGCCAAAAGATACAGAACACTGAAGCTTTCTTT. Amino acid sequence: CASSQKIQNTEAFF.

This clone showed up just a few times. The V call is TRBV3-1 (or the pseudogene TRBV3-2), the J call TRBJ1-1; 9 bases agree with TRBD1. The V gene's germline CDR1 is LGHDT and CDR2 YNNKEL (reference sequence). This CDR3 is built from 14 residues. With V trimmed by 2 bases and J by 4 bases, 2 bases remained unmatched. DNA for the CDR3: TGTGCCAGCAGCCAAACAGGGGGCATCACTGAAGCTTTCTTT. It specifies CASSQTGGITEAFF.

The chain joins TRBV23-1 to TRBJ1-5; the match to TRBD1 covers 8 bases. TRBV23-1 is designated an ORF whose function remains uncertain. The V and J ends lost 3 bases and 1 base, in that order; junction bases with no gene match: 8. This CDR3 contains 17 residues. Here the CDR3 reads CASSHPTGGRSNQPQHF. CDR3 nucleotides: TGCGCCAGCAGTCATCCCACAGGGGGTCGAAGCAATCAGCCCCAGCATTTT.

V is TRBV4-1 and J is TRBJ2-7; possible D gene TRBD2, 6 bases. The CDR3 runs to 14 residues. Trimming took off 0 bases at V and 5 bases at J, with 11 bases between the two ends. CDR1 is MGHRA and CDR2 is YSYEKL in the germline V gene. The DNA of the CDR3 is TGCGCCAGCAGCCAAGACGGGGGTTTCGACGAGCAGTACTTC. Protein product: CASSQDGGFDEQYF.

In regard to this clone: At the DNA level, this CDR3 is encoded by other sequences in the same sample as well. As DNA, the CDR3 is TGTGCCAGCAGCTTGCGGGGGCCTTCCACAGATACGCAGTATTTT. It specifies CASSLRGPSTDTQYF. The J gene is TRBJ2-3, the V gene TRBV7-9, with D maybe TRBD2 (7 bases). The CDR3 spans 15 residues. Germline-derived CDR1 and CDR2 are SEHNR and FQNEAQ (reference sequence). Trimming shortened V by 3 bases and J by 2 bases, and 12 bases separated the two germline ends.

The J gene is TRBJ2-7, the V gene TRBV6-5; D not resolved. Germline V gene sequence: CDR1 MNHEY, CDR2 SVGAGI. V lost 6 bases, J lost 5 bases, and 14 bases lay in between. The CDR3 has 13 amino acids. The CDR3 DNA reads as TGTGCCAGCAGCCCCCCTGGGCTCCACGAGCAGTACTTC. Protein: CASSPPGLHEQYF.

This clone turned up a few times. The chain recombines TRBV6-5 with TRBJ1-2; 7 nucleotides align to TRBD1. Germline lookup yields CDR1 MNHEY and CDR2 SVGAGI. J lost 4 bases, V lost 5 bases, and 10 bases had no gene match. The CDR3 has 15 residues. In nucleotides, the CDR3 is TGTGCCAGCAGTACCGAGAGGGACAGTCTCTATGGCTACACCTTC. Translated, it gives CASSTERDSLYGYTF.

This clone occurred a few times. This chain links TRBV30 with TRBJ1-6; D remains ambiguous. V lost 4 bases and J 4 bases, leaving 14 bases between the germline ends. CDR3 length: 15 amino acids. The V gene's germline CDR1 is GTSNPN and CDR2 SVGIG (reference sequence). Written as DNA, the CDR3 is TGTGCCTGGAAAACCCACGGGGTATATAATTCACCCCTCCACTTT. It codes for CAWKTHGVYNSPLHF.

With regard to this clone: Because the CDR3 is missing its conserved closing phenylalanine or tryptophan, this is likely a read error. Because the CDR3's place on the DNA is in doubt, the DNA is left out and the CDR3 is given as listed by TCRdb. This chain connects TRBV7-9 to TRBJ2-7; the D call of TRBD2 is as the table states it, not checked on the DNA. The CDR3 is 13 residues long, ends included. Germline loops: CDR1 SEHNR, CDR2 FQNEAQ (reference sequence). The CDR3 region is CASSLGGNSGLVT.

The chain carries TRBV5-1 and TRBJ1-4; 7 nucleotides align to TRBD1. The germline gives CDR1 SGHRS, CDR2 YFSETQ. CDR3 length: 16 residues. Trimming took 4 bases from V and 5 from J; bases not matched to a gene: 11. Written as DNA, the CDR3 is TGCGCCAGCAGCACCGGATACCGGGACAGAAATGAAAAACTGTTTTTT. Encoded protein: CASSTGYRDRNEKLFF.